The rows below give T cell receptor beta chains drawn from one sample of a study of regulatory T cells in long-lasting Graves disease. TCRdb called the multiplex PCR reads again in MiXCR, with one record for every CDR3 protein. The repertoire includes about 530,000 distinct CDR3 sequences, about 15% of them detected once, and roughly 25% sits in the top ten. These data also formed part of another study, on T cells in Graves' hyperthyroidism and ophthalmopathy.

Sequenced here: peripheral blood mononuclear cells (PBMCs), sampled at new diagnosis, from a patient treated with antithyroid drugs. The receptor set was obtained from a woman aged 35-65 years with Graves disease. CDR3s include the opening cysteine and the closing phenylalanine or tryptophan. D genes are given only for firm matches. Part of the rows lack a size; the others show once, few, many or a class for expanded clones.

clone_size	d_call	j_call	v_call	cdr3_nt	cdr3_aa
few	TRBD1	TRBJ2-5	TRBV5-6	TGTGCCAGCAGCCGAAAGACAGGGGCAGAGACCCAGTACTTC	CASSRKTGAETQYF
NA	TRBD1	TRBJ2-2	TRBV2	TGTGCCAGCAGCCACAGGGGGCTTGTCACCGGGGAGCTGTTTTTT	CASSHRGLVTGELFF
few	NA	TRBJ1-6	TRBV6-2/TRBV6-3	TGTGCCAGCGGGGGGGGACTCGTAACTTCACCCCTCCACTTT	CASGGGLVTSPLHF
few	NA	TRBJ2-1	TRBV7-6	TGTGCCAGCAGCTTCACTGGGGCCGAAACCTACAATGAGCAGTTCTTC	CASSFTGAETYNEQFF
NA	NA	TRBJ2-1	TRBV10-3	TGTGCCATCAGTGAGGGGGAGTATGAGCAGTTCTTC	CAISEGEYEQFF
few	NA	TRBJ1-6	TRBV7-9	TGTGCCAGCAGCTTTAATGGAAATTCACCCCTCCACTTT	CASSFNGNSPLHF
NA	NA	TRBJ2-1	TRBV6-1	TGTGCCAGCAGTCCTTCTCAGGGCTCCTACAATGAGCAGTTCTTC	CASSPSQGSYNEQFF
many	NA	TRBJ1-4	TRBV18	TGTGCCAGCTCACCCTACCAAGCAACTAATGAAAAACTGTTTTTT	CASSPYQATNEKLFF
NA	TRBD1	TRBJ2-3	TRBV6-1	TGTGCCAGCAGTCAATCAGGGGGCGGGACGACAGATACGCAGTATTTT	CASSQSGGGTTDTQYF
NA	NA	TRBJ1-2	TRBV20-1	TGCAGTGCAAACCCGGCGGGGGCAAACTATGGCTACACCTTC	CSANPAGANYGYTF
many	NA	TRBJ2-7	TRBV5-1	TGCGCCAGCAGCTTGGTGAAGGGCCATTACGAGCAGTACTTC	CASSLVKGHYEQYF
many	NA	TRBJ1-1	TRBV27	TGTGCCAGCAGTTTAAGTACAGGGATCGCTGAAGCTTTCTTT	CASSLSTGIAEAFF
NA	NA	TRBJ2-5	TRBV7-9	TGTGCCAGCGACCGAGCGTCGAGCGGGGAGACCCAGTACTTC	CASDRASSGETQYF
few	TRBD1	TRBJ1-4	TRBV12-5	TGTGCTAGTGGTTCCGACAGGGGGAATGAAAAACTGTTTTTT	CASGSDRGNEKLFF
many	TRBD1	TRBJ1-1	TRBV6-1	TGTGCCAGCAGTGAAGCAAACAGTGGCAGGGGGGCTTTCTTT	CASSEANSGRGAFF
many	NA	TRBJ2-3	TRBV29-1	TGCAGCGTTGTGTACGGGGGGCTTATAGATACGCAGTATTTT	CSVVYGGLIDTQYF
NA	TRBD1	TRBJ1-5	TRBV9	TGTGCCGGACATCGACAGGGGCGTAGCAATCAGCCCCAGCATTTT	CAGHRQGRSNQPQHF
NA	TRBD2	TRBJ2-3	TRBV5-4	TGTGCCAGCAGAAGGACTAGCGGGGGATCTAGCACAGATACGCAGTATTTT	CASRRTSGGSSTDTQYF
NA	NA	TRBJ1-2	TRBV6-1	TGTGCCAGCAGTGAATCGGCCGCGTTAGGCTACACCTTC	CASSESAALGYTF
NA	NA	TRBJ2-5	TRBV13	TGTGCCAGCAGCTTACCAGCGAAAGAGACCCAGTACTTC	CASSLPAKETQYF
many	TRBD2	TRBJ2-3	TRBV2	TGTGCCAGCAGTGAAAAGGGAGGCGGGGGGGCGGGAGATACGCAGTATTTT	CASSEKGGGGAGDTQYF
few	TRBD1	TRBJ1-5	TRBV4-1	TGCGCCAGCAGCCAAGAGGGGGGACAGGGTCTGTACCAGCCCCAGCATTTT	CASSQEGGQGLYQPQHF
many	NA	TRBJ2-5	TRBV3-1	TGTGCCAGCAGCCCCCCTTGGGGACGATCTGGGGAGACCCAGTACTTC	CASSPPWGRSGETQYF
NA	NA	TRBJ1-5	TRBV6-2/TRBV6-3	TGTGCCAGCAGACGAACGGTTAGCAATCAGCCCCAGCATTTT	CASRRTVSNQPQHF
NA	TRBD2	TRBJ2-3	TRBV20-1	TGCAGTGCTAGCGGACTAGCGGGACTACACACAGATACGCAGTATTTT	CSASGLAGLHTDTQYF
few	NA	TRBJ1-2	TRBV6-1	TGTGCCAGCAGTCTCTACAGGGCCCCGCAGGGCTACACCTTC	CASSLYRAPQGYTF
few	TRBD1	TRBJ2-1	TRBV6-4	TGTGCCAGCAGTGAAGGGGGCTATTACAATGAGCAGTTCTTC	CASSEGGYYNEQFF
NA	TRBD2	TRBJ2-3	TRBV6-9	TGTGCCAGCAGTTACCCTAGCGGGGGCACAGATACGCAGTATTTT	CASSYPSGGTDTQYF
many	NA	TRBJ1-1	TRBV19	TGTGCCAGTAGTATCGGGGCTTCCATGAACACTGAAGCTTTCTTT	CASSIGASMNTEAFF
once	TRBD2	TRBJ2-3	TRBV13	TGTGCCAGCAGCAATCGTCTAGCGGGGGATACAGATACGCAGTATTTT	CASSNRLAGDTDTQYF
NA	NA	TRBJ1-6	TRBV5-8	TGTGCCAGCAGCTCCGGGACCAGTAATTCACCCCTCCACTTT	CASSSGTSNSPLHF
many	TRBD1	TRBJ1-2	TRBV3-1	TGTGCCAGCAGCCAAGCAGGACAGGAATATGGCTACACCTTC	CASSQAGQEYGYTF
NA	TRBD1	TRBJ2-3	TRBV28	TGTGCCAGCAGTCTTTATGGCCTTTCGGGACAGGGGGCCGCCACAGATACGCAGTATTTT	CASSLYGLSGQGAATDTQYF
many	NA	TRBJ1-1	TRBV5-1	TGCGCCAGCAGCTTGTCGACCCGCACGAACACTGAAGCTTTCTTT	CASSLSTRTNTEAFF
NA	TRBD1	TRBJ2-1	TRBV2	TGTGCCAGCAGTGTGGGGGCAGGGGGTTGGAGCTCCTACAATGAGCAGTTCTTC	CASSVGAGGWSSYNEQFF
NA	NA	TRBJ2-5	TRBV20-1	TGCAGTGCTAGTGGCTCGAGACAACAAGAGACCCAGTACTTC	CSASGSRQQETQYF
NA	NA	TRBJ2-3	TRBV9	TGTGCCAGCTCGGGTCGGGGGGCCGACACAGATACGCAGTATTTT	CASSGRGADTDTQYF
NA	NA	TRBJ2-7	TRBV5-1	TGCGCCAGCAGCTTCGGACAGACCTCCGACGAGCAGTACTTC	CASSFGQTSDEQYF
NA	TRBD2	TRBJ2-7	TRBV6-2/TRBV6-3	TGTGCCAGCAGCTACCTAGCGGGGACCTACGAGCAGTACTTC	CASSYLAGTYEQYF
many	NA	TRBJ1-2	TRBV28	TGTGCCAGCAGTTCCTCCTTAGCTAACTATGGCTACACCTTC	CASSSSLANYGYTF
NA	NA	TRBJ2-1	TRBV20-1	TGCAGTGCTAGCCCTATTAGCCCTGGGGGATCCTACAATGAGCAGTTCTTC	CSASPISPGGSYNEQFF
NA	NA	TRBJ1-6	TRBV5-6	TGTGCCAGCAGCGAACAGGTCGGTACACCCCTCCACTTT	CASSEQVGTPLHF
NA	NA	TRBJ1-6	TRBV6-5	TGTGCCAGCAGTTACTCGAGCCGGACAATCAATTCACCCCTCCACTTT	CASSYSSRTINSPLHF
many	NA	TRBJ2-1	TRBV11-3	TGTGCCAGCAGCTTAGATCTCGCAAGCTCCTACAATGAGCAGTTCTTC	CASSLDLASSYNEQFF
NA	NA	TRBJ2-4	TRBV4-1	TGCGCCAGCAGCCAAGCCGGGCTGGAAAACATTCAGTACTTC	CASSQAGLENIQYF
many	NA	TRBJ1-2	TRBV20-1	TGCAGTGCTAGGCAGAGACAGCCTGTCCCCCCTAACTATGGCTACACCTTC	CSARQRQPVPPNYGYTF
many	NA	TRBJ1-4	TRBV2	TGTGCCAGCAGTGAGCGACAGGCAAAAGGTGAAAAACTGTTTTTT	CASSERQAKGEKLFF
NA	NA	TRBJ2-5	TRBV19	TGTGCCAGTAGCTTTCTGTCCACCGGGGGACAAGAGACCCAGTACTTC	CASSFLSTGGQETQYF
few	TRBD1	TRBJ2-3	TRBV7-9	TGTGCCAGCAGCGGAGGGACAGGGGGCCACACAGATACGCAGTATTTT	CASSGGTGGHTDTQYF
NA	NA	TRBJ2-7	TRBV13	TGTGCCAGCAGCTTACTGGGACGGGGCTACGAGCAGTACTTC	CASSLLGRGYEQYF
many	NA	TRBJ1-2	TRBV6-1	TGTGCCAGCAGTGTGCCCGGACCCGGCTACACCTTC	CASSVPGPGYTF
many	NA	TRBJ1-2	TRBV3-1	TGTGCCAGCAGCCAAGACCCCGGGACCCACTATGGCTACACCTTC	CASSQDPGTHYGYTF
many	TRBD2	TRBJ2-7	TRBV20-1	TGCAGTGCTAGAGATCGGACTAGTGGCTACGAGCAGTACTTC	CSARDRTSGYEQYF
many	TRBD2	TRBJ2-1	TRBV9	TGTGCCAGCGCCTCAGCTAGCGGGGGTGTCAATGAGCAGTTCTTC	CASASASGGVNEQFF